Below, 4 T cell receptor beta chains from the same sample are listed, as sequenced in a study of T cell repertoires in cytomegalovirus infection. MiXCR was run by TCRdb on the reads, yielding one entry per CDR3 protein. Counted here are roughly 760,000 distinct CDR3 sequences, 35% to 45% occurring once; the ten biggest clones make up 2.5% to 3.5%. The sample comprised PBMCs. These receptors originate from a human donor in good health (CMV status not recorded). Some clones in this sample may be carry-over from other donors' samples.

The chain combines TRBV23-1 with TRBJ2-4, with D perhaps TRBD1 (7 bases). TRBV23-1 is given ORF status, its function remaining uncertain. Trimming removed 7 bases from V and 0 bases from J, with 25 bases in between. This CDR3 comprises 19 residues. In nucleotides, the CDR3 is TGCGCCAGCACACGGGGGCTCAGGGGGAACCCGCTAGCCAAAAACATTCAGTACTTC. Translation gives CASTRGLRGNPLAKNIQYF.

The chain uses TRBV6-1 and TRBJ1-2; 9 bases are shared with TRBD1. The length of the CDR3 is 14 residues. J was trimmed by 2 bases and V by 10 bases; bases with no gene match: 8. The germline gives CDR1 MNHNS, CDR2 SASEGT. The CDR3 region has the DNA TGTGCCACAGGACAGGGGACCGGCAACTATGGCTACACCTTC. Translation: CATGQGTGNYGYTF.

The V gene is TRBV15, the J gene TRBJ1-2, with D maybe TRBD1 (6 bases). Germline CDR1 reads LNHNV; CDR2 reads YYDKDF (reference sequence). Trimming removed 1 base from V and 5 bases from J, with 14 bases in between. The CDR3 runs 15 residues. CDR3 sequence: CATSRGGGLGYGYTF. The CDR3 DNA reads TGTGCCACCAGCAGAGGTGGGGGGCTCGGGTATGGCTACACCTTC.

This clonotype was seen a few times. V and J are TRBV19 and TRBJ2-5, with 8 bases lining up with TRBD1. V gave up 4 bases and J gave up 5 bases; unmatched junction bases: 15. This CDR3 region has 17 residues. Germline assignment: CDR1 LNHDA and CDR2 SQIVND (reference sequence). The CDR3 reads CASSTNPGQGKSETQYF. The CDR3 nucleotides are TGTGCCAGTAGTACGAATCCCGGACAGGGAAAGTCGGAGACCCAGTACTTC.